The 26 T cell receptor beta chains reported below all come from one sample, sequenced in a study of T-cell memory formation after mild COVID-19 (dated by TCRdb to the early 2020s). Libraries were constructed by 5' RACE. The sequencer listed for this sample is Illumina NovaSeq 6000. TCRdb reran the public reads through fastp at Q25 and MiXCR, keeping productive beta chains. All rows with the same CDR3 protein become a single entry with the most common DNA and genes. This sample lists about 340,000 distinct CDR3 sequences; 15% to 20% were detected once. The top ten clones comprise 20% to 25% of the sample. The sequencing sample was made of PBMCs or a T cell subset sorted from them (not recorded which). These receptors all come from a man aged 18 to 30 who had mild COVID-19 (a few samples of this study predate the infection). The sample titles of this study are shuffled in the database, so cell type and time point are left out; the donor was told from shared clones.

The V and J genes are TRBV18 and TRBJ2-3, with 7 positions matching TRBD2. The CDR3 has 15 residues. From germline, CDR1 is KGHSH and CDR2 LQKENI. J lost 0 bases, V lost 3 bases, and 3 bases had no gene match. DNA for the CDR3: TGTGCCAGCTCACCTACAGCGGGGAGCACAGATACGCAGTATTTT. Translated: CASSPTAGSTDTQYF.

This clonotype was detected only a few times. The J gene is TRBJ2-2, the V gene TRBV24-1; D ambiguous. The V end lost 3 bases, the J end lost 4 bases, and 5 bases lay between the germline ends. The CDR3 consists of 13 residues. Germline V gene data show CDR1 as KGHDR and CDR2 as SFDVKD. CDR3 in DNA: TGTGCCACCAGTGATCCCCCCACCGGGGAGCTGTTTTTT. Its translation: CATSDPPTGELFF.

The CDR3 coding sequence is TGTGCCAGCAGATCCCTACAGGGGGCCGATTCACCCCTCCACTTT. Amino acids: CASRSLQGADSPLHF. This sequence joins TRBV6-5 and TRBJ1-6; 9 nucleotides align to TRBD1. CDR3 size: 15 residues. Germline lookup yields CDR1 MNHEY and CDR2 SVGAGI. V lost 6 bases, J lost 8 bases, and 8 bases stayed unmatched.

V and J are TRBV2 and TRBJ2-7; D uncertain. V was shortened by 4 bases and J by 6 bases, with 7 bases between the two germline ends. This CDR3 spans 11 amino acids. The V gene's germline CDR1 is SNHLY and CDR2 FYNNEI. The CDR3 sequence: CASSAQIEQYV. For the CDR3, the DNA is TGTGCCAGCAGTGCCCAGATCGAGCAGTACGTC.

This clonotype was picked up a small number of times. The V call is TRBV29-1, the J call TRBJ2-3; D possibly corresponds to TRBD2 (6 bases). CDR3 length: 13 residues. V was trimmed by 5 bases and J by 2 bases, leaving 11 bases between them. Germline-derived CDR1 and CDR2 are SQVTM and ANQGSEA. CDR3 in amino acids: CSVKEGPTDTQYF. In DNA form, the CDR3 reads TGCAGCGTTAAGGAGGGACCCACAGATACGCAGTATTTT.

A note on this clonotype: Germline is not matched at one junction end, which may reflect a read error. The CDR3 DNA reads TGTGCTAGCAGCTCCGACGGGGAGTTTGAGCAGTTCTTC. Translation: CASSSDGEFEQFF. The chain carries TRBV7-7 and TRBJ2-1; D is possibly TRBD2 (5 bases). CDR3 length: 13 residues. CDR1 and CDR2 (germline): SSHAT, FNYEAQ (reference sequence).

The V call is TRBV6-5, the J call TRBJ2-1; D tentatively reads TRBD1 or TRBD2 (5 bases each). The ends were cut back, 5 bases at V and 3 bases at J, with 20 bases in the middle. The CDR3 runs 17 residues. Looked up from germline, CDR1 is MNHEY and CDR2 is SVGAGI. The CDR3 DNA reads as TGTGCCAGCAGTCGGCGGGCGGCCCAAGGGGTCTACAATGAGCAGTTCTTC. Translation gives CASSRRAAQGVYNEQFF.

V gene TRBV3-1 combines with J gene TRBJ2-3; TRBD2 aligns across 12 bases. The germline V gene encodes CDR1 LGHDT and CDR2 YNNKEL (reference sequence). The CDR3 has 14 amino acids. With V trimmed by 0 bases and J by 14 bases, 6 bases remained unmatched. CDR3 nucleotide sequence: TGTGCCAGCAGCCAAGATCGGACTAGCGGGGTCGGGTATTTT. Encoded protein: CASSQDRTSGVGYF.

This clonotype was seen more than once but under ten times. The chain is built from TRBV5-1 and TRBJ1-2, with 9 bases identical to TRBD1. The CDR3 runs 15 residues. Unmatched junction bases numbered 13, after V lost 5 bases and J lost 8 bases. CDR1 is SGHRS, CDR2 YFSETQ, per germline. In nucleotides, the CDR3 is TGCGCCAGCAGTTCGCGCGGACAGGGGTTGTGGGGCTACACCTTC. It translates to CASSSRGQGLWGYTF.

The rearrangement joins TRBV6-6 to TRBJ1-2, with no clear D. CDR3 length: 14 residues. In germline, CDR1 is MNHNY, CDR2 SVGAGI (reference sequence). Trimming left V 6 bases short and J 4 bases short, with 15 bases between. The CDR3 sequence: CASSPGVSTYGYTF. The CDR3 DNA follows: TGTGCCAGCAGCCCGGGAGTCTCAACCTATGGCTACACCTTC.

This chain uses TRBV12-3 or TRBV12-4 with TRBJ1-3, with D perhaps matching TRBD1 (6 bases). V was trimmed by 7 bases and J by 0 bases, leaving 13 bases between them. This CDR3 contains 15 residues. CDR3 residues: CASTSDRSSGNTIYF. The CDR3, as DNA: TGTGCCAGCACCTCCGACAGGAGCTCTGGAAACACCATATATTTT.

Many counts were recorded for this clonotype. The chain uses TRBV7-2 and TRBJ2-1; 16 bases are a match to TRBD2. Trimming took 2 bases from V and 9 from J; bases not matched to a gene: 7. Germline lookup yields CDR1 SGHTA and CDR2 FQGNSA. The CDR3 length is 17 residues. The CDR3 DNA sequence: TGTGCCAGCAGCTTACTGGGGACTAGCGGGGGGGCTTTTGAGCAGTTCTTC. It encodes CASSLLGTSGGAFEQFF.

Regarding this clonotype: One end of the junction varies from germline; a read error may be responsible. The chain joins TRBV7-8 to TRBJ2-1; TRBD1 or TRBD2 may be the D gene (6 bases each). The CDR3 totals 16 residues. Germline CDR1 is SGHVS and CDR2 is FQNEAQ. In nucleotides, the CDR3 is TGTGCCAGCACCTTAGGAGGGACATCATTATACAATGAGCAGTTCTTC. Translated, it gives CASTLGGTSLYNEQFF.

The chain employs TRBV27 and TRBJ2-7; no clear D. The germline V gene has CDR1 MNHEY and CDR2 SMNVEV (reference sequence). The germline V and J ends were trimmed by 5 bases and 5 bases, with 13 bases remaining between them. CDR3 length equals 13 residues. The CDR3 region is CASSPKAQHEQYV. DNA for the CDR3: TGTGCCAGCAGTCCCAAGGCACAGCACGAGCAGTACGTC.

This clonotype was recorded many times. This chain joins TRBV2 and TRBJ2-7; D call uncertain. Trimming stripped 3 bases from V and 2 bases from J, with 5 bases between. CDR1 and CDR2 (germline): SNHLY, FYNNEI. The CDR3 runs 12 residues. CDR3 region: CASSENAYEQYF. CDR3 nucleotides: TGTGCCAGCAGTGAGAACGCCTACGAGCAGTACTTC.

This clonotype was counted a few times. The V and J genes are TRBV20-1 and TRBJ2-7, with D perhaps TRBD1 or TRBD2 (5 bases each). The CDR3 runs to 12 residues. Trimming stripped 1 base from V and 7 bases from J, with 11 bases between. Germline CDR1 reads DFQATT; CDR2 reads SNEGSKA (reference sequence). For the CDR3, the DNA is TGCAGTGCTAGAGTTGAGGGGTATGAGCAGTACTTC. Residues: CSARVEGYEQYF.

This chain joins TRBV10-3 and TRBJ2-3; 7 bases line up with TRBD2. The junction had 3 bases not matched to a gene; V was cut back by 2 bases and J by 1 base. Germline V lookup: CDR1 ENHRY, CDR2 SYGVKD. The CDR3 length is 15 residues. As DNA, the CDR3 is TGTGCCATCAGTGAGCGGGGGGAGGGCACAGATACGCAGTATTTT. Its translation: CAISERGEGTDTQYF.

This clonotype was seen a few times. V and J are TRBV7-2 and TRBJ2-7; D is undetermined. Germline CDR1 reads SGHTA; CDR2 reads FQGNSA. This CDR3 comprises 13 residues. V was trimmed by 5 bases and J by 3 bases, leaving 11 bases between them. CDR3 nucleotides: TGTGCCAGCAGCCTCCTAGAGAGCTACGAGCAGTACTTC. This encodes CASSLLESYEQYF.

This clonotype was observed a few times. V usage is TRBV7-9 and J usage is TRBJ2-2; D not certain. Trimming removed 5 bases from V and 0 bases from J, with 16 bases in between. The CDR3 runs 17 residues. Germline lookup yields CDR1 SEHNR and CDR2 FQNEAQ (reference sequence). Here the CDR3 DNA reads TGTGCCAGCAGCCCGAGAGTTGGGATATCGAACACCGGGGAGCTGTTTTTT. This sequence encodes CASSPRVGISNTGELFF. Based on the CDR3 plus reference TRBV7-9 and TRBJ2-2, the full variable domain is DTGVSQNPRHKITKRGQNVTFRCDPISEHNRLYWYRQTLGQGPEFLTYFQNEAQLEKSRLLSDRFSAERPKGSFSTLEIQRTEQGDSAMYLCASSPRVGISNTGELFFGEGSRLTVL.

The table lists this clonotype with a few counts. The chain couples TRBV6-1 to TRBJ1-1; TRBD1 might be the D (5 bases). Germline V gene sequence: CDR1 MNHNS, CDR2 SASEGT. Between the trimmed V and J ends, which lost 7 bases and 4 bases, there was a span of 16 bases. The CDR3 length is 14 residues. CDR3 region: CASIKETARTEAFF. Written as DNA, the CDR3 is TGTGCCAGCATCAAGGAGACAGCCCGCACTGAAGCTTTCTTT.

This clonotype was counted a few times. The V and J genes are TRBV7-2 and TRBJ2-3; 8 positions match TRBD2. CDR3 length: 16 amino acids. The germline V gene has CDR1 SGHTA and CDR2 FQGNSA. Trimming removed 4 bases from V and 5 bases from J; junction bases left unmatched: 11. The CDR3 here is CASSSRRSGGGDTQYF. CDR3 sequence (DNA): TGTGCCAGCAGCTCCCGTCGGAGCGGGGGAGGAGATACGCAGTATTTT. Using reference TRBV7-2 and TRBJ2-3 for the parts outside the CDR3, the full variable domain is GAGVSQSPSNKVTEKGKDVELRCDPISGHTALYWYRQSLGQGLEFLIYFQGNSAPDKSGLPSDRFSAERTGGSVSTLTIQRTQQEDSAVYLCASSSRRSGGGDTQYFGPGTRLTVL.

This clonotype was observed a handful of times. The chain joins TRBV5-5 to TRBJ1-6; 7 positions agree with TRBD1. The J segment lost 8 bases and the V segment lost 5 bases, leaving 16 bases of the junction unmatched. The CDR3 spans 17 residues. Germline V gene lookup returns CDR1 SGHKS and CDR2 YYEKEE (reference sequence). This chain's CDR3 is CASSRTGQSGHYSPLHF. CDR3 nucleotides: TGTGCCAGCAGTCGAACGGGACAGTCGGGCCACTATTCACCCCTCCACTTT.

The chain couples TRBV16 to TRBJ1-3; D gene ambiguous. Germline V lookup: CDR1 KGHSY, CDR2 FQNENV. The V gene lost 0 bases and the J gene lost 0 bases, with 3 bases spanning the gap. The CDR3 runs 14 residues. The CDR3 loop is CASSQSRSGNTIYF. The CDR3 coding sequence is TGTGCCAGCAGCCAATCCCGCTCTGGAAACACCATATATTTT.

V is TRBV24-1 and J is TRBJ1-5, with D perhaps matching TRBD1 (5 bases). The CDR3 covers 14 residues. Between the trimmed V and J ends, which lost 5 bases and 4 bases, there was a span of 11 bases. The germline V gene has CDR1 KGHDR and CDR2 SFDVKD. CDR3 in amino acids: CATSVGGANQPQHF. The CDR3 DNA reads TGTGCCACCAGTGTGGGAGGGGCAAATCAGCCCCAGCATTTT.

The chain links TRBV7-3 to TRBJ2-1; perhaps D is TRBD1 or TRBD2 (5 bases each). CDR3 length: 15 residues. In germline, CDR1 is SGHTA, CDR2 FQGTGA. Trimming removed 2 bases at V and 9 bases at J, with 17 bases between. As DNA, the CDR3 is TGTGCCAGCAGCTTAGTTTCGGTGGGGGATTCTGAGCAGTTCTTC. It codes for CASSLVSVGDSEQFF.

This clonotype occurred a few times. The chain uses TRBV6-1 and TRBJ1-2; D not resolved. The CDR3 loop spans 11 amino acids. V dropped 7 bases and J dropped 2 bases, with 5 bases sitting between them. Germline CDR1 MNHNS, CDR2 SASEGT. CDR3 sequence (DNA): TGTGCCAGCACGCAGAACTATGGCTACACCTTC. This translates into CASTQNYGYTF.